This TCR beta chain is from a study of shared clonotypes between healthy human individuals. Turning to the study itself: Researchers assigned three CD4 naive, three CD4 memory, two CD8 naive and one CD8 memory plate to each donor.

TCRdb keeps only in-frame clones here, not all; method: immunoSEQ multiplex PCR. The data show about 680,000 clones, with around four fifths seen just once and 1.5% to 2% held by the top ten. Donors were Caucasian adults residing in Nashville, Tennessee, USA. Trimming removed 5 bases at V and 2 bases at J, with 2 bases between. This CDR3 contains 11 residues. Germline CDR1 is WSHSY and CDR2 is SAAADI. Sequences were obtained from memory CD4+ T cells sorted from blood. This sample's subset: CD45RA-negative fraction. V usage is TRBV10-2 and J usage is TRBJ2-3; D gene unclear. The clonotype was recovered from a woman aged 25 to 39 in good health. The CDR3 DNA reads as TGCGCCAGCAGTCCCACAGATACGCAGTATTTT. This translates into CASSPTDTQYF.